This entry features one T cell receptor beta chain sequence. The entry originates in a study of blood T cell repertoires in COVID-19. Assay: immunoSEQ multiplex PCR; the TCRdb copy retains only in-frame clones and omits some. This table has nearly 350,000 clones, about 90% appearing once. The sequence was obtained from a woman between 18 and 29 years old who had recovered from COVID-19. What was sequenced was peripheral blood.

Here the CDR3 reads CASSFGRVSTEAFF. In nucleotides, the CDR3 is TGCGCCAGCAGCTTCGGGAGGGTCTCCACTGAAGCTTTCTTT. The V gene is TRBV5-1, the J gene TRBJ1-1; D not certain. The germline gives CDR1 SGHRS, CDR2 YFSETQ. The CDR3 extends over 14 amino acids. Between the trimmed V and J ends, which lost 2 bases and 4 bases, there was a span of 12 bases.